The 16 T cell receptor beta chains in this list originate from one sample, sequenced in a study of T cell changes during pregnancy in multiple sclerosis. Only in-frame clones appear in the TCRdb table, and some are missing; sequencing was by immunoSEQ multiplex PCR. This table has more than 30,000 clones, approximately 89% appearing once. Sample: CD8+ T cells from peripheral blood mononuclear cells, taken in the second trimester of pregnancy. The receptors derive from a female donor with multiple sclerosis, enrolled in a pregnancy study.

V is TRBV5-1 and J is TRBJ2-1; D is uncertain. CDR3 length: 15 residues. Trimming pared 5 bases from V and 6 bases from J, leaving 18 bases between. Germline CDR1 SGHRS, CDR2 YFSETQ. CDR3 nucleotides: TGCGCCAGCAGTAGTCTGTGGAGTATAACCAATGAGCAGTTCTTC. It specifies CASSSLWSITNEQFF.

A few counts support this clone. The chain has TRBV6-1 and TRBJ2-1; D unresolved. This CDR3 spans 13 amino acids. The germline V gene encodes CDR1 MNHNS and CDR2 SASEGT. Trimming pared 3 bases from V and 8 bases from J, leaving 11 bases between. The CDR3 region has the DNA TGTGCCAGCAGTGATGCCGAGGTAGATGAGCAGTTCTTC. Protein: CASSDAEVDEQFF.

The chain recombines TRBV6-1 with TRBJ2-3; TRBD2 agrees at 7 bases. Germline V lookup: CDR1 MNHNS, CDR2 SASEGT. The V gene end was trimmed by 3 bases and the J gene end by 0 bases; junction bases not matched to a gene: 3. This CDR3 has 15 residues. The CDR3 DNA sequence: TGTGCCAGCAGTGAGCAAGCGGGAAGCACAGATACGCAGTATTTT. Translation: CASSEQAGSTDTQYF.

V usage is TRBV27 and J usage is TRBJ2-7; a possible D gene is TRBD2 (6 bases). Trimming removed 5 bases at V and 0 bases at J, with 11 bases between. Germline V gives CDR1 MNHEY, CDR2 SMNVEV (reference sequence). CDR3 length equals 14 residues. The CDR3: CASSKRGNSYEQYF. The CDR3 nucleotides are TGTGCCAGCAGTAAGCGCGGGAACTCCTACGAGCAGTACTTC.

The gene calls are TRBV30 and TRBJ2-1; 7 bases are shared with TRBD2. Unmatched junction bases numbered 9, after V lost 7 bases and J lost 6 bases. CDR1 is GTSNPN and CDR2 is SVGIG in the germline V gene (reference sequence). The CDR3 length is 13 residues. In DNA, the CDR3 is TGTGCCTTCGGACTAGTAACTGTCAATGAGCAGTTCTTC. Protein: CAFGLVTVNEQFF. Variable domain in full (rest from reference TRBV30 and TRBJ2-1): SQTIHQWPATLVQPVGSPLSLECTVEGTSNPNLYWYRQAAGRGLQLLFYSVGIGQISSEVPQNLSASRPQDRQFILSSKKLLLSDSGFYLCAFGLVTVNEQFFGPGTRLTVL.

J is TRBJ2-7 and V is TRBV5-4; 15 bases are shared with TRBD2. After removal of 4 bases from V and 3 bases from J, the junction contained 5 bases not matched to a gene. Germline lookup yields CDR1 SGHNT and CDR2 YYREEE (reference sequence). The CDR3 is 16 residues long. The CDR3 spells CASSPGTSGRNYEQYF. In nucleotides, the CDR3 is TGTGCCAGCAGCCCGGGGACTAGCGGGAGGAACTACGAGCAGTACTTC.

This clone was seen a single time. This chain connects TRBV30 to TRBJ2-7; tentative D call: TRBD2 (5 bases). Trimming left V 0 bases short and J 2 bases short, with 11 bases between. Germline CDR1 and CDR2: GTSNPN and SVGIG (reference sequence). The CDR3 contains 14 residues. In nucleotides, the CDR3 is TGTGCCTGGAGTGTATCAGGACTGACCTACGAGCAGTACTTC. The encoded protein is CAWSVSGLTYEQYF.

This clone was seen repeatedly, ten times or more. CDR3 sequence: CASRTSGSPGELFF. The CDR3 nucleotides read TGTGCCAGCAGGACTAGCGGGAGCCCCGGGGAGCTGTTTTTT. The chain couples TRBV7-6 to TRBJ2-2, with 12 bases identical to TRBD2. The J segment lost 6 bases and the V segment lost 6 bases, leaving 2 bases of the junction unmatched. Germline CDR1 is SGHVS and CDR2 is FNYEAQ. The CDR3 has 14 amino acids.

The chain joins TRBV30 to TRBJ2-1; 9 bases line up with TRBD1. CDR3 size: 13 residues. Trimming took 6 bases from V and 3 from J; bases not matched to a gene: 3. The germline V gene has CDR1 GTSNPN and CDR2 SVGIG (reference sequence). The CDR3 coding sequence is TGTGCCTGTCGGGGACAGGGCTACAATGAGCAGTTCTTC. This translates into CACRGQGYNEQFF.

The chain couples TRBV7-9 to TRBJ2-1, with TRBD2 matching over 11 bases. The V gene's germline CDR1 is SEHNR and CDR2 FQNEAQ (reference sequence). Trimming removed 1 base from V and 5 bases from J; junction bases left unmatched: 7. CDR3 length: 17 residues. The CDR3 sequence: CASSLGSGLADNNEQFF. In nucleotides, the CDR3 is TGTGCCAGCAGCTTAGGCTCGGGACTAGCGGATAACAATGAGCAGTTCTTC.

The CDR3 loop is CASSLGENYGYTF. Here the CDR3 DNA reads TGTGCCAGCAGCTTGGGCGAGAACTATGGCTACACCTTC. The genes are TRBV7-8 and TRBJ1-2; D remains unclear. CDR1 and CDR2 from the germline V gene are SGHVS and FQNEAQ. V lost 3 bases to trimming and J lost 2 bases, with 7 bases between them. This CDR3 comprises 13 residues.

The table lists this clone with a few counts. V is TRBV30 and J is TRBJ1-1; a weak D match, TRBD1 (5 bases). V was clipped by 2 bases and J by 4 bases, with 11 bases between them. This CDR3 region has 13 residues. Germline V gene sequence: CDR1 GTSNPN, CDR2 SVGIG (reference sequence). The CDR3 is CAWSIGVITEAFF. DNA for the CDR3: TGTGCCTGGAGTATAGGGGTGATCACTGAAGCTTTCTTT.

The rearrangement links TRBV29-1 to TRBJ2-7; D is possibly TRBD1 (5 bases). Germline V gene data show CDR1 as SQVTM and CDR2 as ANQGSEA. V dropped 1 base and J dropped 2 bases, with 6 bases sitting between them. This CDR3 is built from 12 residues. The CDR3 nucleotides are TGCAGCGTTGAAGTAGGGGCCTACGAGCAGTACTTC. Residues: CSVEVGAYEQYF.

The chain uses TRBV27 and TRBJ2-7; possible D gene TRBD2, 5 bases. The germline V gene has CDR1 MNHEY and CDR2 SMNVEV (reference sequence). The CDR3 spans 16 residues. V lost 0 bases to trimming and J lost 1 base, with 13 bases between them. The CDR3 DNA is TGTGCCAGCAGTTTATCGGGCCTAGCCGCTTCCTACGAGCAGTACTTC. Its translation is CASSLSGLAASYEQYF.

The sample holds one count of this clone. This chain joins TRBV28 and TRBJ2-3; 8 nucleotides line up with TRBD1. V gave up 6 bases and J gave up 4 bases; unmatched junction bases: 9. CDR1 MDHEN and CDR2 SYDVKM come from the germline V gene. The CDR3 runs 15 residues. This CDR3 reads CASRTTGGIADTQYF. The CDR3, as DNA: TGTGCCAGCAGGACAACAGGGGGGATCGCAGATACGCAGTATTTT. Filled out from reference TRBV28 and TRBJ2-3, the complete variable domain reads DVKVTQSSRYLVKRTGEKVFLECVQDMDHENMFWYRQDPGLGLRLIYFSYDVKMKEKGDIPEGYSVSREKKERFSLILESASTNQTSMYLCASRTTGGIADTQYFGPGTRLTVL.

V gene TRBV6-1 combines with J gene TRBJ1-1; D is undetermined. Germline CDR1 reads MNHNS; CDR2 reads SASEGT. V lost 2 bases, J lost 6 bases, and 13 bases lay in between. The length of the CDR3 is 14 residues. CDR3 loop: CASSESGSPSEAFF. The CDR3, as DNA: TGTGCCAGCAGTGAATCGGGATCTCCTTCTGAAGCTTTCTTT.